The clone carrying this TCR beta chain was seen only a few times. What it binds is unknown. This specimen belongs to a study of cytomegalovirus exposure and HLA in healthy donors. Findings and limits, study-wide: TRBV6-2, TRBV6-3 and some other V segments were unresolvable in 87-base-pair reads. In all likelihood, a cluster of highly shared sequence variants was a sequencing artifact. Among the most significant clusters, several appeared linked to common viral pathogens in a later analysis. The productive fraction for most TCR beta V segments was about 90% or about 30% in an earlier analysis.

60 Vbeta and 13 Jbeta primers were used in PCR. The repertoire was sequenced with immunoSEQ multiplex PCR; TCRdb's copy has only in-frame clones and lacks some. This table has 80,000 to 90,000 clones, more than 60% appearing once. The CDR3 is 15 amino acids. Per the germline V gene, CDR1 is SGHTS and CDR2 is YDEGEE. V was cut by 0 bases and J by 4 bases, with 11 bases left in between. The source is a man aged 40-49 years in good health and CMV-seronegative. V usage is TRBV5-8 and J usage is TRBJ1-5; D is perhaps TRBD1 (6 bases). Sequencing was carried out using PBMCs. CDR3 nucleotides: TGTGCCAGCAGCTTGGAGGGACACAATAATCAGCCCCAGCATTTT. It yields the protein CASSLEGHNNQPQHF.